This is a list of T cell receptor beta chains from one sample in a study of cytomegalovirus exposure and HLA in healthy donors. Sequencing used immunoSEQ multiplex PCR; TCRdb keeps in-frame clones, though not all of them. The profile covers approximately 160,000 clones, with about 82% appearing a single time and 0.7% to 0.95% taken by the ten largest. The specimen sequenced was PBMCs. The source of these receptors is a woman younger than 30 in good health and CMV-seronegative. Each CDR3 is given with its conserved first and last residue. A D gene is named only where the DNA matches it firmly. The size of a clone is reported for some rows only, either as once, few or many, or as a class for expanded clones.

length	D	V	size	J	CDR3	DNA
15	NA	TRBV5-5	NA	TRBJ1-2	CASSLREGGSYGYTF	TGTGCCAGCAGCCTGCGGGAGGGAGGCTCCTATGGCTACACCTTC
11	NA	TRBV7-8	NA	TRBJ2-1	CASSPSVEQFF	TGTGCCAGCAGCCCGAGTGTTGAGCAGTTCTTC
12	TRBD1	TRBV11-2	NA	TRBJ2-5	CASKTGKETQYF	TGTGCCAGCAAGACAGGGAAAGAGACCCAGTACTTC
18	TRBD1	TRBV10-3	NA	TRBJ2-7	CATRTGGAPGASSYEQYF	TGTGCCACTCGGACAGGGGGCGCCCCCGGGGCCAGCTCCTACGAGCAGTACTTC
15	TRBD1	TRBV5-1	once	TRBJ1-2	CASSLVTGGWNGYTF	TGCGCCAGCAGCTTGGTGACAGGGGGCTGGAATGGCTACACCTTC
14	NA	TRBV30	NA	TRBJ1-6	CASTILSGGSPLHF	TGTGCCTCCACTATTCTCTCTGGTGGTTCACCCCTCCACTTT
12	TRBD1	TRBV11-2	NA	TRBJ2-7	CASSAGGYEQYF	TGTGCCAGCAGCGCAGGGGGCTACGAGCAGTACTTC
11	TRBD1	TRBV20-1	NA	TRBJ1-3	CSARGRNTIYF	TGCAGTGCCAGGGGGAGAAACACCATATATTTT
16	NA	TRBV5-1	NA	TRBJ2-2	CASSLMDTPNTGELFF	TGCGCCAGCAGCTTAATGGACACACCGAACACCGGGGAGCTGTTTTTT
15	NA	TRBV18	NA	TRBJ1-1	CASSPRRGGNTEAFF	TGTGCCAGCTCACCACGCCGGGGTGGGAACACTGAAGCTTTCTTT
10	NA	TRBV20-1	NA	TRBJ2-3	CSASSDTQYF	TGCAGTGCTAGTTCTGATACGCAGTATTTT
14	NA	TRBV6-1	few	TRBJ1-5	CASSEAYGNQPQHF	TGTGCCAGCAGTGAAGCGTATGGCAATCAGCCCCAGCATTTT
18	NA	TRBV7-9	NA	TRBJ2-1	CASSLFAGGRESIYEQFF	TGTGCCAGCAGCTTGTTTGCCGGGGGGCGGGAGAGTATCTATGAGCAGTTCTTC
16	NA	TRBV6-4	NA	TRBJ2-3	CASSEIGGDSTDTQYF	TGTGCCAGCAGTGAGATAGGCGGGGACTCGACAGATACGCAGTATTTT
11	NA	TRBV28	NA	TRBJ1-1	CASSAFDWAFF	TGTGCCAGCAGTGCTTTCGACTGGGCTTTCTTT
16	TRBD2	TRBV5-1	NA	TRBJ2-1	CASSRTTGGRENEQFF	TGCGCCAGCAGCCGTACCACTGGCGGGAGGGAAAATGAGCAGTTCTTC
18	TRBD2	TRBV4-2	NA	TRBJ2-1	CASSQEFMTSRGKNEQFF	TGTGCCAGCAGCCAAGAGTTTATGACTAGCCGTGGGAAGAATGAGCAGTTCTTC
15	TRBD1	TRBV4-2	NA	TRBJ1-1	CASSQDVTGVGKAFF	TGTGCCAGCAGCCAAGATGTGACAGGGGTTGGGAAAGCTTTCTTT
13	NA	TRBV7-9	NA	TRBJ1-1	CASSLRQDTEAFF	TGTGCCAGCAGCTTAAGACAAGACACTGAAGCTTTCTTT
15	TRBD1	TRBV7-2	NA	TRBJ2-3	CASSARQGITDTQYF	TGTGCCAGCAGCGCCCGACAGGGTATCACAGATACGCAGTATTTT
14	TRBD1	TRBV25-1	NA	TRBJ1-1	CASSRGGPRAEAFF	TGTGCCAGCAGCAGAGGGGGCCCGAGGGCTGAAGCTTTCTTT
14	TRBD1	TRBV5-6	NA	TRBJ2-7	CASSVGDSSYEQYF	TGTGCCAGCAGCGTAGGGGACAGCTCCTACGAGCAGTACTTC
17	NA	TRBV4-2	NA	TRBJ2-3	CASSQDSPSRPGDTQYF	TGTGCCAGCAGCCAAGATAGCCCCTCGCGACCAGGGGATACGCAGTATTTT
19	TRBD2	TRBV4-2	NA	TRBJ2-7	CASSLNPGLAGVSPYEQYF	TGTGCCAGCAGCCTCAACCCCGGACTAGCGGGAGTATCCCCCTACGAGCAGTACTTC
14	TRBD1	TRBV4-2	NA	TRBJ1-2	CASSQPTGAYGYTF	TGTGCCAGCAGCCAACCTACAGGGGCCTATGGCTACACCTTC
14	NA	TRBV5-1	NA	TRBJ2-1	CASSLDRVDNEQFF	TGCGCCAGCAGCTTGGACAGGGTGGACAATGAGCAGTTCTTC
13	NA	TRBV6-6	once	TRBJ1-1	CASSYSQNTEAFF	TGTGCCAGCAGTTACTCTCAGAACACTGAAGCTTTCTTT
14	NA	TRBV13	NA	TRBJ2-1	CASSLGRLNNEQFF	TGTGCCAGCAGCTTAGGCCGACTAAACAATGAGCAGTTCTTC
13	TRBD1	TRBV30	NA	TRBJ1-6	CAWRTGANSPLHF	TGTGCCTGGCGGACAGGGGCTAATTCACCCCTCCACTTT
14	NA	TRBV6-5	NA	TRBJ1-1	CASSYSAGGTEAFF	TGTGCCAGCAGTTACTCGGCCGGGGGCACTGAAGCTTTCTTT
15	NA	TRBV15	NA	TRBJ2-3	CATSREGSRADTQYF	TGTGCCACCAGCAGAGAGGGCTCACGCGCAGATACGCAGTATTTT
13	NA	TRBV7-9	few	TRBJ2-1	CASSETGYNEQFF	TGTGCCAGCAGCGAGACAGGTTACAATGAGCAGTTCTTC
11	NA	TRBV6-5	NA	TRBJ2-1	CASKVGVEQFF	TGTGCCAGCAAGGTAGGGGTTGAGCAGTTCTTC
14	NA	TRBV11-3	NA	TRBJ2-7	CASSFASGSYEQYF	TGTGCCAGCAGCTTTGCCAGCGGATCCTACGAGCAGTACTTC
17	NA	TRBV27	NA	TRBJ2-6	CASSLRDNYSGANVLTF	TGTGCCAGCAGTTTACGAGATAACTACTCTGGGGCCAACGTCCTGACTTTC
18	TRBD1	TRBV7-9	NA	TRBJ2-7	CASSLRAGGAVRTDEQYF	TGTGCCAGCAGCTTACGGGCAGGGGGCGCGGTTCGAACAGACGAGCAGTACTTC
14	NA	TRBV4-1	NA	TRBJ2-3	CASSQLSATDTQYF	TGCGCCAGCAGCCAATTATCAGCGACGGATACGCAGTATTTT
14	TRBD2	TRBV6-1	NA	TRBJ2-7	CASSVAGVSYEQYF	TGTGCCAGCTCGGTAGCGGGAGTATCGTACGAGCAGTACTTC
16	TRBD2	TRBV5-1	NA	TRBJ2-1	CASSLEGLAGGREQFF	TGCGCCAGCAGCTTGGAGGGGCTAGCGGGAGGGCGGGAGCAGTTCTTC
13	NA	TRBV28	NA	TRBJ1-5	CASSSGYWQPQHF	TGTGCCAGCAGCTCAGGGTATTGGCAGCCCCAGCATTTT
15	TRBD1	TRBV5-1	once	TRBJ1-2	CASSLESRDREGYTF	TGCGCCAGCAGCTTGGAATCGCGGGACAGAGAAGGCTACACCTTC
14	NA	TRBV11-2	few	TRBJ2-3	CASSDFRGEDTQYF	TGTGCCAGCAGCGACTTCAGGGGGGAAGATACGCAGTATTTT
15	NA	TRBV7-9	NA	TRBJ2-1	CASRTPRWPYNEQFF	TGTGCCAGCAGAACCCCTAGATGGCCCTACAATGAGCAGTTCTTC
14	TRBD1	TRBV2	NA	TRBJ1-4	CASRDREHNEKLFF	TGTGCCAGCAGGGACAGGGAACATAATGAAAAACTGTTTTTT
14	NA	TRBV28	NA	TRBJ2-7	CATVSVKPRYEQYF	TGTGCCACCGTGTCCGTCAAACCGCGGTACGAGCAGTACTTC
15	TRBD1	TRBV5-1	NA	TRBJ2-7	CASSRRPGQNYEQYF	TGCGCCAGCAGCAGACGCCCGGGACAGAACTACGAGCAGTACTTC
16	TRBD2	TRBV2	NA	TRBJ2-1	CASSEALSGSYNEQFF	TGTGCCAGCAGTGAAGCGCTTAGCGGGAGTTACAATGAGCAGTTCTTC
13	NA	TRBV6-1	NA	TRBJ1-4	CASATGRDEKLFF	TGTGCCAGCGCCACGGGGAGGGATGAAAAACTGTTTTTT
13	NA	TRBV9	NA	TRBJ2-7	CASSPSFGGEQYF	TGTGCCAGCAGCCCTTCGTTCGGCGGCGAGCAGTACTTC
14	TRBD1	TRBV6-5	once	TRBJ2-7	CASREQGAAYEQYF	TGTGCCAGCAGGGAACAGGGGGCTGCCTACGAGCAGTACTTC
12	TRBD2	TRBV28	NA	TRBJ2-7	CAAGGPRYEQYF	TGTGCCGCGGGAGGGCCGCGGTACGAGCAGTACTTC
13	NA	TRBV19	once	TRBJ2-7	CASSQEYGGEQYF	TGTGCCAGTAGTCAGGAATACGGGGGCGAGCAGTACTTC
14	NA	TRBV2	NA	TRBJ2-2	CASSDTRRVGELFF	TGTGCCAGCAGTGATACGAGACGGGTCGGGGAGCTGTTTTTT
15	TRBD2	TRBV7-9	NA	TRBJ2-3	CASSLTSGSTDTQYF	TGTGCCAGCAGCCTGACTAGCGGTAGCACAGATACGCAGTATTTT
18	TRBD2	TRBV28	NA	TRBJ2-1	CASSHGLAGWASYNEQFF	TGTGCCAGCAGTCACGGACTAGCGGGGTGGGCCTCCTACAATGAGCAGTTCTTC
14	NA	TRBV6-5	NA	TRBJ2-7	CASSYSRMDYEQYF	TGTGCCAGCAGTTACTCGAGGATGGACTACGAGCAGTACTTC
19	NA	TRBV9	NA	TRBJ2-1	CASSVGSRRSGDLIHEQFF	TGTGCCAGCAGCGTAGGTTCTCGCCGTTCGGGAGATCTCATCCATGAGCAGTTCTTC
14	NA	TRBV18	NA	TRBJ1-4	CASSPDRSSEKLFF	TGTGCCAGCTCCCCAGACAGGAGTAGCGAAAAACTGTTTTTT
14	TRBD2	TRBV6-5	NA	TRBJ2-1	CASKAGGPYNEQFF	TGTGCCAGTAAAGCGGGAGGGCCTTACAATGAGCAGTTCTTC
13	TRBD1	TRBV18	NA	TRBJ1-2	CASSPTGGGGYTF	TGTGCCAGCTCACCGACAGGGGGCGGTGGCTACACCTTC